The source of this T cell receptor beta chain is a study of blood T cell repertoires in COVID-19. Generated by immunoSEQ multiplex PCR, the TCRdb table keeps only in-frame clones and is missing some. The sample yields tens of thousands of clones, about 90% seen once. V lost 1 base and J 5 bases, leaving 9 bases between the germline ends. Germline lookup yields CDR1 SSHAT and CDR2 FNYEAQ (reference sequence). This CDR3 comprises 14 residues. The rearrangement uses TRBV7-7 and TRBJ2-1; D gene ambiguous. The sample taken for sequencing was peripheral blood. The TCR sequence derives from a human donor in a cohort sampled during active COVID-19. CDR3 coding DNA: TGTGCCAGCAGCTTAGGGCCTTTCAACAATGAGCAGTTCTTC. It is translated as CASSLGPFNNEQFF. Combining the CDR3 with reference TRBV7-7 and TRBJ2-1 gives the whole variable domain GAGVSQSPRYKVTKRGQDVTLRCDPISSHATLYWYQQALGQGPEFLTYFNYEAQPDKSGLPSDRFSAERPEGSISTLTIQRTEQRDSAMYRCASSLGPFNNEQFFGPGTRLTVL.